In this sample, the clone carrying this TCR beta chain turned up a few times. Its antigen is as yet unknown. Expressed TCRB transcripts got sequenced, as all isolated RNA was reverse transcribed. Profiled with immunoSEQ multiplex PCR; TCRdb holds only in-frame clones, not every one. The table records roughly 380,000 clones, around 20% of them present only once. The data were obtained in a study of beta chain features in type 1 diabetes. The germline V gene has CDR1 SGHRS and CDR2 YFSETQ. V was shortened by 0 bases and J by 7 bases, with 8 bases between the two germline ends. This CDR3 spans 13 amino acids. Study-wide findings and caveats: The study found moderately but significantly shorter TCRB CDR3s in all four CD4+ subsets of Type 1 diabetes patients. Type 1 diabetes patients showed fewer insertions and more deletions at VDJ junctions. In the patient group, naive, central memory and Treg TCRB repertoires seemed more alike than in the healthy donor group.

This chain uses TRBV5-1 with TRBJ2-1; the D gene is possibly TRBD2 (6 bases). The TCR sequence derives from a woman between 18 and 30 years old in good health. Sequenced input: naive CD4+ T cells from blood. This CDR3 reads CASSLARGNEQFF. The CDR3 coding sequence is TGCGCCAGCAGCTTGGCCCGGGGGAATGAGCAGTTCTTC.